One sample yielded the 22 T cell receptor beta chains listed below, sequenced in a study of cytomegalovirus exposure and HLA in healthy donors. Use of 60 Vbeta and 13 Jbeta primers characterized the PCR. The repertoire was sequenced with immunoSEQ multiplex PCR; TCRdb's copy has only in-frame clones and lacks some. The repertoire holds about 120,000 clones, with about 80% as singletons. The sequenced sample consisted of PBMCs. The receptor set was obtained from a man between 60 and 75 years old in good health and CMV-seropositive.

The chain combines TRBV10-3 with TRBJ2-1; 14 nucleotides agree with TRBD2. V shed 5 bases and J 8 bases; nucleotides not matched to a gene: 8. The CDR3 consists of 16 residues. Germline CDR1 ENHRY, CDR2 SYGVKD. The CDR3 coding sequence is TGTGCCATCAGTTCGGGACTAGCGGGGGCCGGGGATGAGCAGTTCTTC. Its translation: CAISSGLAGAGDEQFF.

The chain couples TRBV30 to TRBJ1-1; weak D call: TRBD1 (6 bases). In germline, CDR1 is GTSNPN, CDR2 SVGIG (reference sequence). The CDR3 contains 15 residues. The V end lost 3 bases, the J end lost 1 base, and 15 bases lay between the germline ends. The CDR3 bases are TGTGCCTGGAGCCGGGGGGGGGCTGGGAACACTGAAGCTTTCTTT. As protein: CAWSRGGAGNTEAFF.

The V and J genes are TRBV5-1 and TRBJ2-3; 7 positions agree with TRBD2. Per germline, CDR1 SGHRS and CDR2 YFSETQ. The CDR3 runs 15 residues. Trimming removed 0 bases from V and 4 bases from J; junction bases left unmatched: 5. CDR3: CASSLEGREPDTQYF. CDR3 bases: TGCGCCAGCAGCTTGGAGGGGCGGGAGCCAGATACGCAGTATTTT.

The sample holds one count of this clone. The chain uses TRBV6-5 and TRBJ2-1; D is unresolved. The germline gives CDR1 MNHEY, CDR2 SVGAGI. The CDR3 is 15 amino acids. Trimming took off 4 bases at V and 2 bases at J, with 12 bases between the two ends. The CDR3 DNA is TGTGCCAGCAGTTTCCAAGCGCCTCCCTACAATGAGCAGTTCTTC. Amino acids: CASSFQAPPYNEQFF.

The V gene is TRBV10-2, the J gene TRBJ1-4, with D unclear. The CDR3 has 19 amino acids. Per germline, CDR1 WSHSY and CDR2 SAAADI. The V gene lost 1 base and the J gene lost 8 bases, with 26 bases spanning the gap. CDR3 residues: CASSELYGSVGRAREKLFF. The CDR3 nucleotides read TGCGCCAGCAGTGAGTTATACGGCAGTGTGGGGAGAGCCCGGGAAAAACTGTTTTTT.

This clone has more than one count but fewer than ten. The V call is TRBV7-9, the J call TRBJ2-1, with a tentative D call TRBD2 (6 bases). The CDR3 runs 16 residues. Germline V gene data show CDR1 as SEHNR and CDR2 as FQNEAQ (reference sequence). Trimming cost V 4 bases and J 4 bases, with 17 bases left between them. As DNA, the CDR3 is TGTGCCAGCAGCTCGGACTACAGCGGAAAGTACAATGAGCAGTTCTTC. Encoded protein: CASSSDYSGKYNEQFF.

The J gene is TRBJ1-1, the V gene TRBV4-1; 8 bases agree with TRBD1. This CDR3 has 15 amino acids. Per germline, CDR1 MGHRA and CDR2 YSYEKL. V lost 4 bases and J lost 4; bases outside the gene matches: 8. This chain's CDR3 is CASSRRTGPLTEAFF. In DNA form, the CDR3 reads TGCGCCAGCAGCCGCCGGACAGGGCCCCTCACTGAAGCTTTCTTT.

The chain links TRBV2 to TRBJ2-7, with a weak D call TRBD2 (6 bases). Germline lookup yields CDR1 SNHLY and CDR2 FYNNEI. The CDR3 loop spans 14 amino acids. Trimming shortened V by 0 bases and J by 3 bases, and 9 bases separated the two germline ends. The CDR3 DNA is TGTGCCAGCAGTGAAGCTAGCGGAGTCTACGAGCAGTACTTC. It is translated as CASSEASGVYEQYF.

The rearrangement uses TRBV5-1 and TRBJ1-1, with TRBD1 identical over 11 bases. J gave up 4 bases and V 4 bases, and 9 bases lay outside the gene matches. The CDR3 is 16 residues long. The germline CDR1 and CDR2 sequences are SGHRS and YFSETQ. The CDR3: CASSVWTGGLGTEAFF. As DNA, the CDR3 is TGCGCCAGCAGCGTCTGGACAGGGGGCTTGGGCACTGAAGCTTTCTTT. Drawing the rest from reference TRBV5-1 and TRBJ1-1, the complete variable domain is KAGVTQTPRYLIKTRGQQVTLSCSPISGHRSVSWYQQTPGQGLQFLFEYFSETQRNKGNFPGRFSGRQFSNSRSEMNVSTLELGDSALYLCASSVWTGGLGTEAFFGQGTRLTVV.

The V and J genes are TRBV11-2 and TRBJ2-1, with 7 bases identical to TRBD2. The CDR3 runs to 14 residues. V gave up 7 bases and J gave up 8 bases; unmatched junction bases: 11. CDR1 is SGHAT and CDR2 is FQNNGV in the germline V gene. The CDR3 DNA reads TGTGCCAGCAACGTAGGACTAGTAGGGGATGAGCAGTTCTTC. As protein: CASNVGLVGDEQFF.

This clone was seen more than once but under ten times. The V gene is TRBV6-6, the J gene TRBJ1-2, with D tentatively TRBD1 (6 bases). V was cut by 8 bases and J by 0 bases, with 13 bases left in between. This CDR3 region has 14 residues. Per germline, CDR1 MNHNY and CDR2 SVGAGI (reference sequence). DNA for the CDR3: TGTGCCAGCGGCAGGGGAGGGTCTAACTATGGCTACACCTTC. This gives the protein CASGRGGSNYGYTF.

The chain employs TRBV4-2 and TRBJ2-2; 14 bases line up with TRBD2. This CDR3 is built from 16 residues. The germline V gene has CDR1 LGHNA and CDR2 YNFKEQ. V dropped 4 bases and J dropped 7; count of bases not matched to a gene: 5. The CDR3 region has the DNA TGTGCCAGCAGCCGGGGACTAGCGGGAGATGTCGGGGAGCTGTTTTTT. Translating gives CASSRGLAGDVGELFF.

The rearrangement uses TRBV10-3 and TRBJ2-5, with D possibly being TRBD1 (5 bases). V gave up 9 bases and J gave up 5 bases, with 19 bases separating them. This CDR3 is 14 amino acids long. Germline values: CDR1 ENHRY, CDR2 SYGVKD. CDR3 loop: CAISRWGSRETQYF. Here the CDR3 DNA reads TGTGCCATTTCGCGGTGGGGCAGCAGGGAGACCCAGTACTTC.

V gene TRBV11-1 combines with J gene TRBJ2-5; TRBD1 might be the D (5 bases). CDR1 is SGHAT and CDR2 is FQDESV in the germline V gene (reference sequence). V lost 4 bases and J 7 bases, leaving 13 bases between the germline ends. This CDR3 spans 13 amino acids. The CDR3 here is CASSSPQGWTQYF. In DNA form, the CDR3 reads TGTGCCAGCAGCTCACCCCAGGGATGGACCCAGTACTTC.

CDR3 in amino acids: CASSEARVGTEAFF. The CDR3, as DNA: TGTGCCAGCAGTGAGGCCAGGGTAGGAACTGAAGCTTTCTTT. The chain uses TRBV2 and TRBJ1-1, with D possibly being TRBD1 (5 bases). The CDR3 covers 14 residues. The V and J ends lost 3 bases and 5 bases respectively, with 13 bases between them. Germline V gene lookup returns CDR1 SNHLY and CDR2 FYNNEI.

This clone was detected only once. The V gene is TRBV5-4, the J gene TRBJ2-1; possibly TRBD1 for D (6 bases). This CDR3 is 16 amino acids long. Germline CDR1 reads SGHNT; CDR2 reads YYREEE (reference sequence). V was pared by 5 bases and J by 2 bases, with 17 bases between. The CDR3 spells CASRGSGRGAYNEQFF. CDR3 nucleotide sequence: TGTGCCAGCAGGGGGTCAGGCAGGGGAGCCTACAATGAGCAGTTCTTC.

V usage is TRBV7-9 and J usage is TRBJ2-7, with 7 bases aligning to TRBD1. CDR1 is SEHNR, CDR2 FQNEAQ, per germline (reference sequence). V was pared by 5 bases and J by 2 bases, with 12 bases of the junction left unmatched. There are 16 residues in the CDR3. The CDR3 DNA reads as TGTGCCAGCAGCCACGAGGACAGGTACCTCACCTACGAGCAGTACTTC. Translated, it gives CASSHEDRYLTYEQYF.

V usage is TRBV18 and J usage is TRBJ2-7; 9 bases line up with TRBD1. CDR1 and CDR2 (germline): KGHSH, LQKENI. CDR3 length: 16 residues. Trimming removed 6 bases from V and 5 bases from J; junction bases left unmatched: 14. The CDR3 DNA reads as TGTGCCAGCTCTCCTCGAGGAGGGACAGGGTCCGACGAGCAGTACTTC. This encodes CASSPRGGTGSDEQYF.

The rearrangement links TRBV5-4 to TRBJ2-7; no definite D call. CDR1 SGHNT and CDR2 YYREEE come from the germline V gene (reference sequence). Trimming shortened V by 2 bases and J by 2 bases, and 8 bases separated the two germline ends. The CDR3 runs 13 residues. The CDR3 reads CASSFGSTYEQYF. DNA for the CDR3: TGTGCCAGCAGCTTTGGCAGTACCTACGAGCAGTACTTC.

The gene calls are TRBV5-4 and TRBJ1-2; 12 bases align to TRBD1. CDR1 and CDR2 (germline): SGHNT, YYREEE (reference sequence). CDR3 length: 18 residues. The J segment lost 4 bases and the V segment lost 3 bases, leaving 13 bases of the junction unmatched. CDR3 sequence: CASSSPPGTGGLGYGYTF. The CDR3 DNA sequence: TGTGCCAGCAGCTCACCACCCGGGACAGGGGGCCTCGGCTATGGCTACACCTTC.

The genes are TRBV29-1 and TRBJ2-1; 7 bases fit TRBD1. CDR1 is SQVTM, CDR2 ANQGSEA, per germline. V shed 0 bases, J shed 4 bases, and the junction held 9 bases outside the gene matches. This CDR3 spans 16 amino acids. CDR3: CSVEEGTVGGYNEQFF. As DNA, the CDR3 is TGCAGCGTTGAAGAGGGGACAGTTGGGGGTTACAATGAGCAGTTCTTC.

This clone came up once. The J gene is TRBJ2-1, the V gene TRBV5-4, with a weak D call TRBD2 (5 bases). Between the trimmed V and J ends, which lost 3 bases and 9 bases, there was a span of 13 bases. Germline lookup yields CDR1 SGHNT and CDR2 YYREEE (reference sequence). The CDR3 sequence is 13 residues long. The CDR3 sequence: CASSSNLAPEQFF. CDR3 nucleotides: TGTGCCAGCAGCTCCAATCTAGCCCCTGAGCAGTTCTTC.